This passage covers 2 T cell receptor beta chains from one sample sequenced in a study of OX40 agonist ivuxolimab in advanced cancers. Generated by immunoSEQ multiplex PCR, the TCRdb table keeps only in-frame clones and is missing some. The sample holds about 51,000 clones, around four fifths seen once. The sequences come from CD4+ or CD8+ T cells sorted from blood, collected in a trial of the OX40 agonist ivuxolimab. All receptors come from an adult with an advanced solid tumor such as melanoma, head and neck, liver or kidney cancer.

CDR3 sequence reads: CATGTSYEQYF. CDR3 DNA: TGTGCCACCGGGACTTCCTACGAGCAGTACTTC. V usage is TRBV10-3 and J usage is TRBJ2-7; D perhaps matches TRBD2 (6 bases). V was clipped by 10 bases and J by 1 base, with 8 bases between them. Germline V CDR1 and CDR2: ENHRY, SYGVKD. The length of the CDR3 is 11 residues.

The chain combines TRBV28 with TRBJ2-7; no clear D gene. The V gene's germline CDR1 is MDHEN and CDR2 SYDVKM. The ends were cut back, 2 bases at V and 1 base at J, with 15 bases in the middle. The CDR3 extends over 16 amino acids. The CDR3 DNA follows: TGTGCCAGCAGTTTAATAGGACCGTCTATTTCCTACGAGCAGTACTTC. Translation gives CASSLIGPSISYEQYF.